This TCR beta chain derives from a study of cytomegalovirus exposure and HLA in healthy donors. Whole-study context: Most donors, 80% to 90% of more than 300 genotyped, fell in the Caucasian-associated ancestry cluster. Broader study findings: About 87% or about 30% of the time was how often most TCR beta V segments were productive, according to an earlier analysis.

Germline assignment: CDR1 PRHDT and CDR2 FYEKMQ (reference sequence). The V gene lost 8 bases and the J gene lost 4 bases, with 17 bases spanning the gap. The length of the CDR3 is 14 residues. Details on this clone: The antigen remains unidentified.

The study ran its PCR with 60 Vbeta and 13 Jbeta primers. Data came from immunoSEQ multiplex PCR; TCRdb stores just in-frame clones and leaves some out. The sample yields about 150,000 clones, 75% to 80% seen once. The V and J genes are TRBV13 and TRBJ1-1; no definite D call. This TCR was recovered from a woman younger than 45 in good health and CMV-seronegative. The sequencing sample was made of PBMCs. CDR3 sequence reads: CASGSGGSFTEAFF. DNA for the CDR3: TGTGCCAGCGGAAGTGGCGGGTCGTTCACTGAAGCTTTCTTT.